These 21 T cell receptor beta chains originate from one sample sequenced in a study of vaccination and CD4 T cells after COVID-19. Their recognized antigens are unknown. As for treatment: roughly 10-day PBMC culture with coronavirus spike peptide pools or control peptides (ViraFEST assay). The study sequenced cultured CD4+ T cell DNA using the Oncomine TCR Beta short-read assay. TCRdb redid the calling of the PCR reads with MiXCR, one entry per CDR3 protein. The top ten hold roughly 7.3% of the sample, which has approximately 11,000 distinct CDR3 sequences, approximately 60% seen once. Sequenced sample: CD4+ T cells from blood, cultured in vitro. The origin of the receptors is a human donor who had recovered from COVID-19.

The sample holds one count of this clonotype. The J gene is TRBJ2-1, the V gene TRBV6-1, with 15 bases identical to TRBD2. This CDR3 has 15 amino acids. Trimming cost V 8 bases and J 9 bases; bases outside gene matches: 8. Germline CDR1 and CDR2: MNHNS and SASEGT. DNA of the CDR3: TGTGCCAGCCAACTGCAGGGACTAGCGGGAGGTGAGCAGTTCTTC. Translating gives CASQLQGLAGGEQFF.

This clonotype was detected only once. The chain carries TRBV18 and TRBJ2-3; perhaps TRBD1 as D (6 bases). The V end was cut by 5 bases, the J end by 0 bases, with 12 bases between. This CDR3 spans 15 amino acids. The germline V gene has CDR1 KGHSH and CDR2 LQKENI. For the CDR3, the DNA is TGTGCCAGCTCAGCACGGGACATTAGCACAGATACGCAGTATTTT. Encoded protein: CASSARDISTDTQYF.

This chain links TRBV6-1 with TRBJ2-2; D gene unclear. Trimming left V 6 bases short and J 3 bases short, with 5 bases between. The CDR3 extends over 12 amino acids. CDR1 is MNHNS and CDR2 is SASEGT in the germline V gene. In DNA, the CDR3 is TGTGCCAGCAGGCCATACACCGGGGAGCTGTTTTTT. Translated, it gives CASRPYTGELFF.

V gene TRBV5-1 combines with J gene TRBJ2-5; 9 positions match TRBD1. This CDR3 is 15 amino acids long. Germline CDR1 and CDR2: SGHRS and YFSETQ. J was trimmed by 2 bases and V by 3 bases; bases with no gene match: 5. CDR3 coding DNA: TGCGCCAGCAGCTGGGGACAGGGAAAACAAGAGACCCAGTACTTC. Translated: CASSWGQGKQETQYF.

The V call is TRBV27, the J call TRBJ1-5; 7 bases match TRBD1. The junction had 5 bases not matched to a gene; V was cut back by 6 bases and J by 3 bases. Germline loops: CDR1 MNHEY, CDR2 SMNVEV (reference sequence). This CDR3 spans 14 amino acids. The CDR3 DNA is TGTGCCAGCAGCGCCGGGACAGACAATCAGCCCCAGCATTTT. This gives the protein CASSAGTDNQPQHF.

The chain joins TRBV15 to TRBJ1-2; D might be TRBD1 (5 bases). Trimming cost V 5 bases and J 6 bases, with 28 bases left between them. The CDR3 extends over 18 amino acids. Germline-derived CDR1 and CDR2 are LNHNV and YYDKDF (reference sequence). CDR3 in amino acids: CATSPGVRDRKSGDGYTF. The CDR3 DNA is TGTGCCACCAGCCCGGGGGTCCGGGACCGGAAATCTGGGGATGGCTACACCTTC.

The gene calls are TRBV10-3 and TRBJ2-7, with D perhaps matching TRBD1 (5 bases). This CDR3 spans 12 amino acids. CDR1 is ENHRY, CDR2 SYGVKD, per germline. V dropped 10 bases and J dropped 6 bases, with 16 bases sitting between them. The CDR3 DNA reads TGTGCCAGCGGCCCCAGGGTGGGCGAGCAGTACTTC. It is translated as CASGPRVGEQYF.

This chain joins TRBV28 and TRBJ1-5; 7 bases map to TRBD1. Germline values: CDR1 MDHEN, CDR2 SYDVKM. This CDR3 comprises 13 residues. Germline trimming cut 7 bases from V and 3 bases from J; bases unmatched to any gene: 3. The chain's CDR3 is CASNGQANQPQHF. DNA for the CDR3: TGTGCCAGCAATGGACAGGCCAATCAGCCCCAGCATTTT.

This clonotype was detected only a few times. The chain couples TRBV6-2 or TRBV6-3 to TRBJ1-5, with 8 bases aligning to TRBD1. The CDR3 spans 17 residues. The V and J ends lost 4 bases and 9 bases, in that order; junction bases with no gene match: 17. The germline V gene has CDR1 MNHEY and CDR2 SVGEGT. The CDR3 coding sequence is TGTGCCAGCAGTTTACCTTCCGGGACAGGTCGCCGTGGGCCCCAGCATTTT. As protein: CASSLPSGTGRRGPQHF.

This rearrangement joins TRBV7-2 to TRBJ2-5; 8 positions agree with TRBD2. The germline V gene has CDR1 SGHTA and CDR2 FQGNSA. Trimming removed 5 bases from V and 1 base from J; junction bases left unmatched: 9. CDR3 size: 16 residues. Here the CDR3 reads CASSPWLLAVQETQYF. The DNA for the CDR3 is TGTGCCAGCAGCCCCTGGCTACTAGCGGTCCAAGAGACCCAGTACTTC.

This clonotype was seen a handful of times. V is TRBV20-1 and J is TRBJ2-1; 8 nucleotides agree with TRBD2. This CDR3 has 14 residues. The germline gives CDR1 DFQATT, CDR2 SNEGSKA (reference sequence). V was clipped by 1 base and J by 2 bases; unmatched bases: 1. As DNA, the CDR3 is TGCAGTGCTAGAGTTAGCGGGGCCTACAATGAGCAGTTCTTC. Translating gives CSARVSGAYNEQFF.

J is TRBJ2-2 and V is TRBV11-2, with 8 bases that match TRBD1. CDR3 length: 16 residues. Germline values: CDR1 SGHAT, CDR2 FQNNGV. V trimming: 4 bases; J trimming: 4 bases; junction bases outside the gene matches: 8. The CDR3 loop reads CASSSDRQGSTGELFF. The CDR3 DNA sequence: TGTGCCAGCAGCTCGGACAGACAGGGGAGCACCGGGGAGCTGTTTTTT.

V gene TRBV12-3 or TRBV12-4 combines with J gene TRBJ2-2; 8 nucleotides agree with TRBD1. The trim removed 5 bases at V and 8 bases at J, leaving 7 bases unmatched. The CDR3 loop spans 14 amino acids. CDR3 loop: CASSTQGATGELFF. The CDR3 DNA sequence: TGTGCCAGCAGTACTCAGGGGGCGACAGGGGAGCTGTTTTTT.

The CDR3 DNA reads as TGTGCCATCAGTGTTGGGGACCCCGCCGATGAGCAGTTCTTC. Amino acids: CAISVGDPADEQFF. The rearrangement joins TRBV10-3 to TRBJ2-1; the D call may be TRBD1 or TRBD2 (5 bases each). The CDR3 has 14 amino acids. Looked up from germline, CDR1 is ENHRY and CDR2 is SYGVKD. Trimming shortened V by 4 bases and J by 8 bases, and 15 bases separated the two germline ends.

This clonotype was seen just once. The rearrangement joins TRBV7-2 to TRBJ2-7; D may be TRBD1 (5 bases). From germline, CDR1 is SGHTA and CDR2 FQGNSA. The CDR3 covers 16 residues. V was clipped by 2 bases and J by 7 bases, with 21 bases between them. CDR3 in DNA: TGTGCCAGCAGCTTAACCCCGGGCAGGGTCGTAGGGGAGCAGTACTTC. It specifies CASSLTPGRVVGEQYF.

J is TRBJ1-6 and V is TRBV27; D unresolved. In germline, CDR1 is MNHEY, CDR2 SMNVEV (reference sequence). V was pared by 2 bases and J by 9 bases, with 8 bases between. The CDR3 length is 13 residues. Written as DNA, the CDR3 is TGTGCCAGCAGTTTAGACCGCTCTTCACCCCTCCACTTT. Protein: CASSLDRSSPLHF.

This clonotype was counted only a few times. The chain carries TRBV20-1 and TRBJ2-2; D is undetermined. From germline, CDR1 is DFQATT and CDR2 SNEGSKA (reference sequence). V was pared by 3 bases and J by 0 bases, with 8 bases between. CDR3 length: 14 amino acids. The CDR3 spells CSASWSSNTGELFF. Written as DNA, the CDR3 is TGCAGTGCTAGTTGGAGCTCGAACACCGGGGAGCTGTTTTTT.

This sequence joins TRBV7-9 and TRBJ2-3, with 12 bases aligning to TRBD2. The CDR3 covers 15 residues. V gave up 4 bases and J gave up 4 bases; unmatched junction bases: 3. Germline V gene data show CDR1 as SEHNR and CDR2 as FQNEAQ (reference sequence). In nucleotides, the CDR3 is TGTGCCAGCAGCTCCGGACTAGCGGGACCAGATACGCAGTATTTT. The encoded protein is CASSSGLAGPDTQYF.

The CDR3 nucleotides read TGTGCCAGCAGTTATGGGGCTAGCGGGAGTAATGAGCAGTTCTTC. Translating it yields CASSYGASGSNEQFF. This rearrangement joins TRBV6-5 to TRBJ2-1, with 10 bases lining up with TRBD2. J gave up 7 bases and V 3 bases, and 6 bases lay outside the gene matches. Germline V CDR1 and CDR2: MNHEY, SVGAGI. The CDR3 is 15 amino acids.

The chain is built from TRBV7-8 and TRBJ2-1, with 12 bases matching TRBD2. This CDR3 region has 15 residues. V trimming: 5 bases; J trimming: 9 bases; junction bases outside the gene matches: 8. The germline V gene encodes CDR1 SGHVS and CDR2 FQNEAQ. This chain's CDR3 is CASSPSGRARGEQFF. In DNA, the CDR3 is TGTGCCAGCAGCCCTAGCGGGAGGGCCCGCGGTGAGCAGTTCTTC.

The table lists this clonotype with a few counts. J is TRBJ1-3 and V is TRBV7-9, with D possibly TRBD1 on 6 matching bases. CDR3 length: 15 residues. Germline CDR1 SEHNR, CDR2 FQNEAQ (reference sequence). V lost 1 base and J lost 3, with 10 bases in between. CDR3 coding DNA: TGTGCCAGCAGCTTAGGGGCAGGGGATGGAAACACCATATATTTT. Translation gives CASSLGAGDGNTIYF. Together with reference TRBV7-9 and TRBJ1-3, the CDR3 gives the full variable domain: DTGVSQNPRHKITKRGQNVTFRCDPISEHNRLYWYRQTLGQGPEFLTYFQNEAQLEKSRLLSDRFSAERPKGSFSTLEIQRTEQGDSAMYLCASSLGAGDGNTIYFGEGSWLTVV.